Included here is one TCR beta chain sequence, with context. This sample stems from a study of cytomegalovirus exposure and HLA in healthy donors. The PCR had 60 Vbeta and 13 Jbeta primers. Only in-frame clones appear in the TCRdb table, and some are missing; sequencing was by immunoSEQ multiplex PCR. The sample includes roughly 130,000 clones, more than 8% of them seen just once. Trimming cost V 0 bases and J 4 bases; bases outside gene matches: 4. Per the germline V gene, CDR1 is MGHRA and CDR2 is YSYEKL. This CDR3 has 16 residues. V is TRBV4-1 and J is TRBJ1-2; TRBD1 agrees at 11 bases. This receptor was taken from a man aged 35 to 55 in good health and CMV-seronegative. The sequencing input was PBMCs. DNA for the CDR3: TGCGCCAGCAGCCAAGATGGGACAGGGGGAGGCTATGGCTACACCTTC. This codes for CASSQDGTGGGYGYTF.